Listed below are T cell receptor beta chains from one sample, sequenced in a study of cytomegalovirus exposure and HLA in healthy donors. Clones were read by immunoSEQ multiplex PCR, and TCRdb kept only the in-frame ones, dropping some. The sample contains roughly 100,000 clones, approximately 80% of which appear only once. Sequencing was performed on PBMCs. The receptors were gathered from a man aged 25 to 45 in good health and CMV-seronegative. Both conserved end residues are part of each CDR3. D genes are given only for firm matches. Some rows mark clone size as missing; the rest say once, few, many or name a class of expanded clone.

abundance: -
v_gene: TRBV29-1
d_gene: TRBD1
j_gene: TRBJ1-1
CDR3aa: CSAGQVLNTEAFF
CDR3nt: TGCAGCGCAGGACAGGTGCTGAACACTGAAGCTTTCTTT

abundance: -
v_gene: TRBV28
d_gene: TRBD1
j_gene: TRBJ1-1
CDR3aa: CASSSQGVGRTEAFF
CDR3nt: TGTGCCAGCAGTTCTCAGGGGGTAGGGCGGACTGAAGCTTTCTTT

abundance: few
v_gene: TRBV4-3
d_gene: -
j_gene: TRBJ2-7
CDR3aa: CASSQGPARGRDEQYF
CDR3nt: TGCGCCAGCAGCCAAGGCCCCGCAAGGGGGCGGGATGAGCAGTACTTC

abundance: -
v_gene: TRBV4-3
d_gene: TRBD2
j_gene: TRBJ2-3
CDR3aa: CASSPQRGAGDTQYF
CDR3nt: TGCGCCAGCAGCCCCCAGCGGGGGGCGGGGGATACGCAGTATTTT

abundance: -
v_gene: TRBV7-9
d_gene: -
j_gene: TRBJ1-2
CDR3aa: CASSLAALGERNYGYTF
CDR3nt: TGTGCCAGCAGCCTAGCGGCCCTGGGAGAGAGGAACTATGGCTACACCTTC

abundance: -
v_gene: TRBV25-1
d_gene: -
j_gene: TRBJ2-3
CDR3aa: CASIEGVRTDTQYF
CDR3nt: TGTGCCAGCATCGAGGGAGTGAGGACAGATACGCAGTATTTT

abundance: -
v_gene: TRBV9
d_gene: -
j_gene: TRBJ1-3
CDR3aa: CASSVDTSGNTIYF
CDR3nt: TGTGCCAGCAGCGTAGACACCTCTGGAAACACCATATATTTT

abundance: -
v_gene: TRBV13
d_gene: -
j_gene: TRBJ2-5
CDR3aa: CASSRTEAIGETQYF
CDR3nt: TGTGCCAGCAGCAGGACTGAGGCGATCGGAGAGACCCAGTACTTC

abundance: few
v_gene: TRBV19
d_gene: -
j_gene: TRBJ1-4
CDR3aa: CASSIDRVATNEKLFF
CDR3nt: TGTGCCAGTAGTATCGACAGAGTTGCAACTAATGAAAAACTGTTTTTT

abundance: -
v_gene: TRBV4-3
d_gene: TRBD1
j_gene: TRBJ2-2
CDR3aa: CASSPDRVATGELFF
CDR3nt: TGCGCCAGCAGCCCTGACAGGGTGGCCACCGGGGAGCTGTTTTTT

abundance: -
v_gene: TRBV6-6
d_gene: -
j_gene: TRBJ2-1
CDR3aa: CASQRGLQNEQFF
CDR3nt: TGTGCCAGCCAGAGGGGACTCCAGAATGAGCAGTTCTTC

abundance: few
v_gene: TRBV30
d_gene: -
j_gene: TRBJ2-3
CDR3aa: CAWTTGADTQYF
CDR3nt: TGTGCCTGGACCACCGGAGCAGATACGCAGTATTTT

abundance: few
v_gene: TRBV6-5
d_gene: TRBD2
j_gene: TRBJ2-5
CDR3aa: CASRVAGVLETQYF
CDR3nt: TGTGCCAGCAGGGTAGCGGGAGTTTTGGAGACCCAGTACTTC

abundance: -
v_gene: TRBV7-6
d_gene: TRBD2
j_gene: TRBJ2-2
CDR3aa: CASSLVGRVTGELFF
CDR3nt: TGTGCCAGCAGCTTAGTCGGGAGGGTGACCGGGGAGCTGTTTTTT

abundance: -
v_gene: TRBV5-4
d_gene: TRBD1
j_gene: TRBJ1-4
CDR3aa: CASSRDRASEKLFF
CDR3nt: TGTGCCAGCAGCAGAGACAGGGCTAGCGAAAAACTGTTTTTT

abundance: -
v_gene: TRBV9
d_gene: TRBD1
j_gene: TRBJ2-7
CDR3aa: CASSIGTGGRYEQYF
CDR3nt: TGTGCCAGCAGCATAGGGACAGGGGGCAGGTACGAGCAGTACTTC

abundance: -
v_gene: TRBV7-2
d_gene: -
j_gene: TRBJ2-1
CDR3aa: CASSSYTRNEQFF
CDR3nt: TGTGCCAGCAGCTCGTATACCAGGAATGAGCAGTTCTTC

abundance: once
v_gene: TRBV9
d_gene: -
j_gene: TRBJ2-1
CDR3aa: CASSVGGLSYNEQFF
CDR3nt: TGTGCCAGCAGCGTAGGGGGACTTTCCTACAATGAGCAGTTCTTC

abundance: -
v_gene: TRBV10-3
d_gene: TRBD1
j_gene: TRBJ2-7
CDR3aa: CAIKRGQGQDEQYF
CDR3nt: TGTGCCATCAAACGAGGACAGGGTCAAGACGAGCAGTACTTC

abundance: -
v_gene: TRBV19
d_gene: TRBD1
j_gene: TRBJ1-5
CDR3aa: CASSIQQGSNQPQHF
CDR3nt: TGTGCCAGTAGTATCCAACAGGGGAGCAATCAGCCCCAGCATTTT

abundance: -
v_gene: TRBV11-2
d_gene: TRBD1
j_gene: TRBJ1-2
CDR3aa: CASSLMSGTGLGYTF
CDR3nt: TGTGCCAGCAGCTTAATGTCCGGGACAGGGCTTGGCTACACCTTC

abundance: once
v_gene: TRBV10-1
d_gene: TRBD2
j_gene: TRBJ2-7
CDR3aa: CASSENSGSVREQYF
CDR3nt: TGCGCCAGCAGTGAGAATAGCGGGAGTGTCAGGGAGCAGTACTTC

abundance: -
v_gene: TRBV18
d_gene: TRBD1
j_gene: TRBJ1-3
CDR3aa: CASSPPPRGDRNTIYF
CDR3nt: TGTGCCAGCTCACCACCCCCCAGGGGGGATCGAAACACCATATATTTT

abundance: -
v_gene: TRBV28
d_gene: TRBD1
j_gene: TRBJ2-1
CDR3aa: CASSLTGAAGDEQFF
CDR3nt: TGTGCCAGCAGTTTAACAGGGGCCGCTGGAGATGAGCAGTTCTTC

abundance: -
v_gene: TRBV7-9
d_gene: -
j_gene: TRBJ1-1
CDR3aa: CASSKTLNTEAFF
CDR3nt: TGTGCCAGCAGCAAGACATTGAACACTGAAGCTTTCTTT

abundance: -
v_gene: TRBV7-9
d_gene: -
j_gene: TRBJ1-1
CDR3aa: CASRLGSGNTEAFF
CDR3nt: TGTGCCAGCAGGTTAGGGTCCGGGAACACTGAAGCTTTCTTT

abundance: -
v_gene: TRBV4-1
d_gene: -
j_gene: TRBJ2-1
CDR3aa: CASSPPVVRGRFNEQFF
CDR3nt: TGCGCCAGCAGCCCTCCCGTTGTTAGGGGAAGATTCAATGAGCAGTTCTTC

abundance: -
v_gene: TRBV2
d_gene: TRBD1
j_gene: TRBJ2-7
CDR3aa: CASSAGTGGLYEQYF
CDR3nt: TGTGCCAGCAGCGCCGGGACAGGGGGGTTGTACGAGCAGTACTTC

abundance: -
v_gene: TRBV5-4
d_gene: -
j_gene: TRBJ2-2
CDR3aa: CASSLDRTTGELFF
CDR3nt: TGTGCCAGCAGCTTGGACAGGACCACCGGGGAGCTGTTTTTT

abundance: few
v_gene: TRBV6-4
d_gene: TRBD2
j_gene: TRBJ2-2
CDR3aa: CASSPGLAAGELFF
CDR3nt: TGTGCCAGCAGTCCGGGACTAGCGGCCGGGGAGCTGTTTTTT

abundance: -
v_gene: TRBV19
d_gene: TRBD1
j_gene: TRBJ1-4
CDR3aa: CASSYRDRVLEKLFF
CDR3nt: TGTGCCAGTAGTTACCGGGACAGGGTCCTTGAAAAACTGTTTTTT

abundance: few
v_gene: TRBV27
d_gene: -
j_gene: TRBJ2-2
CDR3aa: CASQRQAGELFF
CDR3nt: TGTGCCAGCCAGAGACAGGCCGGGGAGCTGTTTTTT

abundance: -
v_gene: TRBV18
d_gene: TRBD1
j_gene: TRBJ1-2
CDR3aa: CASSRGRDSYGYTF
CDR3nt: TGTGCCAGCTCGCGGGGTAGGGACAGCTATGGCTACACCTTC

abundance: few
v_gene: TRBV9
d_gene: -
j_gene: TRBJ1-2
CDR3aa: CASSDSDFYGYTF
CDR3nt: TGTGCCAGCAGCGACTCGGACTTCTATGGCTACACCTTC

abundance: -
v_gene: TRBV6-5
d_gene: -
j_gene: TRBJ2-7
CDR3aa: CASSYGPGAGEQYF
CDR3nt: TGTGCCAGCAGTTACGGCCCAGGGGCGGGCGAGCAGTACTTC

abundance: once
v_gene: TRBV25-1
d_gene: TRBD2
j_gene: TRBJ2-1
CDR3aa: CASSEGGNNEQFF
CDR3nt: TGTGCCAGCAGTGAGGGAGGGAACAATGAGCAGTTCTTC

abundance: -
v_gene: TRBV9
d_gene: -
j_gene: TRBJ1-1
CDR3aa: CASSVYSSGSSEAFF
CDR3nt: TGTGCCAGCAGCGTATATAGCTCGGGTTCCAGTGAAGCTTTCTTT

abundance: -
v_gene: TRBV5-1
d_gene: -
j_gene: TRBJ1-1
CDR3aa: CASSLDRDTEAFF
CDR3nt: TGCGCCAGCAGCTTGGACAGGGACACTGAAGCTTTCTTT

abundance: -
v_gene: TRBV7-9
d_gene: -
j_gene: TRBJ2-5
CDR3aa: CASSLEGGVGQETQYF
CDR3nt: TGTGCCAGCAGCTTAGAGGGAGGAGTAGGTCAAGAGACCCAGTACTTC

abundance: -
v_gene: TRBV5-1
d_gene: -
j_gene: TRBJ1-1
CDR3aa: CASSLTNMNTEAFF
CDR3nt: TGCGCCAGCAGCTTGACAAACATGAACACTGAAGCTTTCTTT

abundance: -
v_gene: TRBV19
d_gene: -
j_gene: TRBJ1-1
CDR3aa: CASSTGNTEAFF
CDR3nt: TGTGCCAGTAGTACCGGGAACACTGAAGCTTTCTTT